The 14 T cell receptor beta chains below come from one sample, sequenced in a study of T cell responses to AZD1222 COVID-19 vaccine. Method: immunoSEQ multiplex PCR; TCRdb's copy keeps in-frame clones and lacks some. Of 75,000 to 80,000 clones listed, around 80% are singletons. The sequencing here drew on peripheral blood, taken 28 days after the second dose of the MenACWY control vaccine. These receptors were obtained from an adult who received the MenACWY meningococcal vaccine as a control.

This chain connects TRBV11-2 to TRBJ2-3; the match to TRBD2 covers 9 bases. Germline V CDR1 and CDR2: SGHAT, FQNNGV. The CDR3 contains 12 residues. V was clipped by 5 bases and J by 7 bases; unmatched bases: 1. In DNA form, the CDR3 reads TGTGCCAGCAGCCTAGCGGGGAATACGCAGTATTTT. Protein: CASSLAGNTQYF.

Only one count was recorded for this clone. This chain connects TRBV4-1 to TRBJ2-7; 8 bases match TRBD2. With 0 bases clipped from V and 1 base from J, the junction kept 11 bases outside the gene matches. This CDR3 has 18 amino acids. Looked up from germline, CDR1 is MGHRA and CDR2 is YSYEKL. CDR3 residues: CASSQDFGGARRSYEQYF. CDR3 nucleotides: TGCGCCAGCAGCCAAGATTTCGGGGGGGCGCGTCGGTCCTACGAGCAGTACTTC.

The V gene is TRBV27, the J gene TRBJ2-2; 11 bases are shared with TRBD2. Germline lookup yields CDR1 MNHEY and CDR2 SMNVEV (reference sequence). The trim removed 5 bases at V and 0 bases at J, leaving 8 bases unmatched. This CDR3 has 18 amino acids. The CDR3: CASSTGLAEPTNTGELFF. CDR3 DNA sequence: TGTGCCAGCAGTACGGGACTAGCGGAGCCAACGAACACCGGGGAGCTGTTTTTT.

The rearrangement uses TRBV4-1 and TRBJ1-4; perhaps TRBD1 as D (5 bases). V lost 5 bases to trimming and J lost 0 bases, with 13 bases between them. Germline-derived CDR1 and CDR2 are MGHRA and YSYEKL. The CDR3 length is 16 residues. CDR3 amino acids: CASSNRDGATNEKLFF. In DNA, the CDR3 is TGCGCCAGCAGCAACCGGGACGGAGCAACTAATGAAAAACTGTTTTTT.

The chain joins TRBV7-9 to TRBJ2-1; 8 bases are a match to TRBD2. The V and J ends lost 5 bases and 4 bases, in that order; junction bases with no gene match: 7. The CDR3 covers 15 residues. Germline V gene data show CDR1 as SEHNR and CDR2 as FQNEAQ (reference sequence). In DNA form, the CDR3 reads TGTGCCAGCAGCCCCAGGATAGCGGGGTACAATGAGCAGTTCTTC. As protein: CASSPRIAGYNEQFF.

The chain carries TRBV18 and TRBJ1-2; 8 bases line up with TRBD1. Germline lookup yields CDR1 KGHSH and CDR2 LQKENI. V lost 3 bases and J lost 5; bases outside the gene matches: 8. CDR3 length: 15 residues. The CDR3 region is CASSPGTGGEYGYTF. CDR3 coding DNA: TGTGCCAGCTCACCCGGGACAGGCGGGGAGTATGGCTACACCTTC. Filled out from reference TRBV18 and TRBJ1-2, the complete variable domain reads NAGVMQNPRHLVRRRGQEARLRCSPMKGHSHVYWYRQLPEEGLKFMVYLQKENIIDESGMPKERFSAEFPKEGPSILRIQQVVRGDSAAYFCASSPGTGGEYGYTFGSGTRLTVV.

The V gene is TRBV9, the J gene TRBJ1-1; tentative D call: TRBD1 (6 bases). The germline V gene encodes CDR1 SGDLS and CDR2 YYNGEE. V lost 4 bases to trimming and J lost 11 bases, with 21 bases between them. This CDR3 contains 14 residues. DNA of the CDR3: TGTGCCAGCAGCCTGGGGGGCGAGAACAGGGAGGCTTTCTTT. Translated, it gives CASSLGGENREAFF. The full variable domain, in which reference TRBV9 and TRBJ1-1 provide the parts outside the CDR3, is DSGVTQTPKHLITATGQRVTLRCSPRSGDLSVYWYQQSLDQGLQFLIQYYNGEERAKGNILERFSAQQFPDLHSELNLSSLELGDSALYFCASSLGGENREAFFGQGTRLTVV.

The chain carries TRBV5-6 and TRBJ2-6; no reliable D call. There are 15 residues in the CDR3. The V gene lost 2 bases and the J gene lost 4 bases, with 10 bases spanning the gap. CDR1 is SGHDT, CDR2 YYEEEE, per germline. CDR3 DNA: TGTGCCAGCAGCTTTGTTCAGGCAGGGGCCAACGTCCTGACTTTC. It codes for CASSFVQAGANVLTF.

The chain carries TRBV7-3 and TRBJ1-4; no firm D call. Germline lookup yields CDR1 SGHTA and CDR2 FQGTGA. The CDR3 length is 9 residues. The DNA of the CDR3 is TGTGGGAGGTGGGAAAAACTGTTTTTT. This encodes CGRWEKLFF.

The chain couples TRBV7-9 to TRBJ2-1, with D uncertain. Germline V gene lookup returns CDR1 SEHNR and CDR2 FQNEAQ (reference sequence). Deletions cut 5 bases from V and 8 bases from J, with 10 bases between. This CDR3 region has 12 residues. CDR3 residues: CASSLDSYEQFF. The CDR3 coding sequence is TGTGCCAGCAGCCTCGATTCGTATGAGCAGTTCTTC.

The genes are TRBV15 and TRBJ1-1; tentative D call: TRBD1 (5 bases). The V gene's germline CDR1 is LNHNV and CDR2 YYDKDF (reference sequence). V lost 0 bases and J lost 5, with 10 bases in between. The CDR3 totals 14 residues. The CDR3 DNA is TGTGCCACCAGCAGAGATGTTGGGGGGACTGAAGCTTTCTTT. Translating it yields CATSRDVGGTEAFF.

J is TRBJ2-7 and V is TRBV7-8; the D call may be TRBD1 or TRBD2 (5 bases each). The CDR3 is 14 amino acids. V shed 8 bases and J shed 0 bases, with 14 bases lying between them. The germline gives CDR1 SGHVS, CDR2 FQNEAQ. CDR3 loop: CASSPGRSSYEQYF. The CDR3 bases are TGTGCCAGCTCCCCGGGACGGAGCTCCTACGAGCAGTACTTC.

The CDR3, as DNA: TGCGCCAGCAGCTCGGTGACAGGGGGCCCGCCTGAAGCTTTCTTT. As protein: CASSSVTGGPPEAFF. This chain links TRBV4-1 with TRBJ1-1; 10 nucleotides line up with TRBD1. The V gene's germline CDR1 is MGHRA and CDR2 YSYEKL. V lost 5 bases to trimming and J lost 6 bases; unmatched junction nucleotides: 9. The CDR3 sequence is 15 residues long.

The V gene is TRBV6-5, the J gene TRBJ1-4, with 9 bases identical to TRBD1. V dropped 2 bases and J dropped 7; count of bases not matched to a gene: 5. The CDR3 has 15 residues. Germline CDR1 and CDR2: MNHEY and SVGAGI. CDR3 nucleotides: TGTGCCAGCAGTTACCCCGGGACAGGGCGTGAAAAACTGTTTTTT. Translation: CASSYPGTGREKLFF.